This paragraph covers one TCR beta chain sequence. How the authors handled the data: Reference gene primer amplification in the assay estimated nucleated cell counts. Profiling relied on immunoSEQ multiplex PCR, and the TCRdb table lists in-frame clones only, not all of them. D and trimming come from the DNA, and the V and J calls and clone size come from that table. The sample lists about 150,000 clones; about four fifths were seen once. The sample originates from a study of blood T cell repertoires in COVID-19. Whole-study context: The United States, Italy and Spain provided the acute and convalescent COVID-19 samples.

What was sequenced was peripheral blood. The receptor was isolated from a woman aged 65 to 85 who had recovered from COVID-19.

DNA of the CDR3: TGTGCCAGCAGCTTAGGGGCCTTACCTAGCACAGATACGCAGTATTTT. Translation: CASSLGALPSTDTQYF. The chain combines TRBV7-3 with TRBJ2-3; D is perhaps TRBD1 (5 bases). The CDR3 contains 16 residues. Per the germline V gene, CDR1 is SGHTA and CDR2 is FQGTGA. Trimming removed 2 bases from V and 0 bases from J, with 12 bases in between.